One sample yielded the 27 T cell receptor beta chains listed below, sequenced in a study of a mutant IDH1 vaccine in newly diagnosed glioma. Some clones are missing from TCRdb's copy, which holds only in-frame ones; the method was immunoSEQ multiplex PCR. The data contain approximately 11,000 clones, around 82% of them seen just once; the ten biggest clones take up 15% to 20%. The time point denotes: week 47, end of study. The study gave 300 ug of mutant IDH1 20-mer peptide per vaccine dose, with topical imiquimod. These receptors lack a known antigen. The sample was PBMCs, taken from a glioma patient whose treatment included an IDH1 peptide vaccine. Receptor source: a man aged 30 to 39 with glioma.

CDR3 amino acids: CASSYSGRGIYGYTF. CDR3 sequence (DNA): TGTGCCAGCAGTTACTCGGGGAGGGGGATCTATGGCTACACCTTC. The rearrangement links TRBV6-5 to TRBJ1-2; TRBD1 might be the D (6 bases). This CDR3 region has 15 residues. Trimming took 0 bases from V and 4 from J, leaving 12 bases between them. Germline values: CDR1 MNHEY, CDR2 SVGAGI.

This chain connects TRBV9 to TRBJ2-3; 12 bases fit TRBD2. The V gene end was trimmed by 2 bases and the J gene end by 3 bases; junction bases not matched to a gene: 10. The CDR3 runs 18 residues. Germline V gene data show CDR1 as SGDLS and CDR2 as YYNGEE. The CDR3 sequence: CASSVGLAGGRTTDTQYF. CDR3 sequence (DNA): TGTGCCAGCAGCGTTGGTCTAGCGGGAGGGCGTACGACAGATACGCAGTATTTT.

V is TRBV5-1 and J is TRBJ2-5; D is ambiguous. V gave up 5 bases and J gave up 2 bases, with 10 bases separating them. CDR1 is SGHRS and CDR2 is YFSETQ in the germline V gene. The CDR3 loop spans 13 amino acids. CDR3 in amino acids: CASRYGPQETQYF. CDR3 bases: TGCGCCAGCAGGTACGGCCCACAAGAGACCCAGTACTTC.

V usage is TRBV27 and J usage is TRBJ1-1; 8 bases line up with TRBD1. Germline loops: CDR1 MNHEY, CDR2 SMNVEV (reference sequence). The CDR3 totals 15 residues. V lost 2 bases and J lost 0; bases outside the gene matches: 2. CDR3 in amino acids: CASSLQGAVNTEAFF. CDR3 in DNA: TGTGCCAGCAGTTTACAGGGGGCGGTGAACACTGAAGCTTTCTTT.

The rearrangement links TRBV5-1 to TRBJ1-1, with D unresolved. This CDR3 is 12 amino acids long. The germline V and J ends were trimmed by 4 bases and 4 bases, with 8 bases remaining between them. From germline, CDR1 is SGHRS and CDR2 YFSETQ. CDR3 residues: CASSPEGTEAFF. Here the CDR3 DNA reads TGCGCCAGCAGCCCCGAGGGCACTGAAGCTTTCTTT.

This clone was counted a few times. The chain uses TRBV6-1 and TRBJ2-7; tentative D call: TRBD2 (5 bases). The germline gives CDR1 MNHNS, CDR2 SASEGT. This CDR3 has 14 residues. V lost 6 bases and J lost 3, with 15 bases in between. CDR3 protein: CASSHSGGGYEQYF. Here the CDR3 DNA reads TGTGCCAGCAGCCACTCAGGCGGAGGCTACGAGCAGTACTTC.

This rearrangement joins TRBV4-1 to TRBJ1-3, with TRBD1 as a possible D gene (5 bases). The germline V and J ends were trimmed by 2 bases and 4 bases, with 12 bases remaining between them. The CDR3 runs to 15 residues. Germline loops: CDR1 MGHRA, CDR2 YSYEKL. Here the CDR3 reads CASSQPGRVGNTIYF. The CDR3 DNA is TGCGCCAGCAGCCAACCCGGCAGGGTCGGAAACACCATATATTTT.

J is TRBJ1-3 and V is TRBV6-4; 8 bases fit TRBD1. With 6 bases clipped from V and 0 bases from J, the junction kept 13 bases outside the gene matches. Germline V gene sequence: CDR1 MRHNA, CDR2 SNTAGT. This CDR3 contains 18 residues. CDR3 in amino acids: CASRPDRVPLSSGNTIYF. The CDR3 DNA follows: TGTGCCAGCAGGCCGGACAGGGTCCCGTTAAGCTCTGGAAACACCATATATTTT.

This CDR3 reads CASTESQGGFGNTIYF. CDR3 bases: TGTGCCAGCACCGAGTCCCAAGGGGGATTCGGAAACACCATATATTTT. The chain recombines TRBV2 with TRBJ1-3; possibly TRBD1 for D (6 bases). This CDR3 spans 16 amino acids. Trimming pared 7 bases from V and 4 bases from J, leaving 20 bases between. CDR1 and CDR2 from the germline V gene are SNHLY and FYNNEI.

This chain joins TRBV19 and TRBJ2-5; D gene unclear. The CDR3 totals 16 residues. The V end lost 0 bases, the J end lost 0 bases, and 11 bases lay between the germline ends. Germline-derived CDR1 and CDR2 are LNHDA and SQIVND (reference sequence). The CDR3 sequence is CASSIDRQGDQETQYF. The CDR3 nucleotides are TGTGCCAGTAGTATAGACAGGCAAGGTGACCAAGAGACCCAGTACTTC.

The chain uses TRBV11-2 and TRBJ1-6; D uncertain. V was trimmed by 8 bases and J by 7 bases, leaving 9 bases between them. CDR1 is SGHAT, CDR2 FQNNGV, per germline. The CDR3 is 12 residues long. The CDR3 DNA sequence: TGTGCCAGCGGACGGGTAAATTCACCCCTCCACTTT. This translates into CASGRVNSPLHF.

The chain employs TRBV20-1 and TRBJ2-7; perhaps D is TRBD1 or TRBD2 (6 bases each). From germline, CDR1 is DFQATT and CDR2 SNEGSKA (reference sequence). Trimming shortened V by 6 bases and J by 2 bases, and 8 bases separated the two germline ends. The CDR3 is 11 residues long. The CDR3 sequence is CSARGPYEQYF. The CDR3 DNA follows: TGCAGTGCCCGGGGGCCCTACGAGCAGTACTTC.

This chain uses TRBV7-2 with TRBJ2-2; D might be TRBD2 (5 bases). Germline V gene lookup returns CDR1 SGHTA and CDR2 FQGNSA. Trimming left V 2 bases short and J 6 bases short, with 10 bases between. This CDR3 comprises 14 residues. The CDR3 bases are TGTGCCAGCAGCTTAATGAGCGGACCCGGGGAGCTGTTTTTT. Residues: CASSLMSGPGELFF.

The CDR3 bases are TGTGCCAGCAGCTTACCAGGGACGCATGAGCAGTTCTTC. Protein product: CASSLPGTHEQFF. The rearrangement joins TRBV7-2 to TRBJ2-1; D may match TRBD1 or TRBD2 (5 bases each). The germline V and J ends were trimmed by 2 bases and 8 bases, with 10 bases remaining between them. The CDR3 consists of 13 residues. CDR1 is SGHTA and CDR2 is FQGNSA in the germline V gene.

J is TRBJ2-5 and V is TRBV6-1; 11 bases align to TRBD2. V lost 2 bases to trimming and J lost 4 bases; unmatched junction nucleotides: 6. The germline gives CDR1 MNHNS, CDR2 SASEGT. The CDR3 runs to 16 residues. CDR3 loop: CASSELLAGEGETQYF. In DNA form, the CDR3 reads TGTGCCAGCAGTGAATTACTAGCGGGAGAAGGAGAGACCCAGTACTTC.

The rearrangement links TRBV27 to TRBJ2-7; D tentatively reads TRBD1 or TRBD2 (5 bases each). The CDR3 runs 14 residues. Trimming took 2 bases from V and 6 from J, leaving 14 bases between them. Germline V gene data show CDR1 as MNHEY and CDR2 as SMNVEV (reference sequence). This CDR3 is CASSLIRGGGEQYF. In DNA form, the CDR3 reads TGTGCCAGCAGTTTAATTAGGGGTGGGGGCGAGCAGTACTTC.

The gene calls are TRBV4-2 and TRBJ2-5; D is perhaps TRBD2 (7 bases). The ends were cut back, 7 bases at V and 5 bases at J, with 20 bases in the middle. The CDR3 extends over 15 amino acids. Germline values: CDR1 LGHNA, CDR2 YNFKEQ. CDR3 in amino acids: CASNTEGGRGETQYF. The CDR3 nucleotides are TGTGCCAGCAACACTGAGGGGGGGAGAGGGGAGACCCAGTACTTC.

This chain joins TRBV7-9 and TRBJ1-4; D is unresolved. The CDR3 runs to 15 residues. Germline CDR1 SEHNR, CDR2 FQNEAQ (reference sequence). Trimming took 5 bases from V and 0 from J, leaving 10 bases between them. This chain's CDR3 is CASSPGSSTNEKLFF. CDR3 sequence (DNA): TGTGCCAGCAGCCCTGGGAGTTCAACTAATGAAAAACTGTTTTTT.

The chain combines TRBV9 with TRBJ2-7, with TRBD1 matching over 9 bases. The CDR3 loop spans 15 amino acids. Per germline, CDR1 SGDLS and CDR2 YYNGEE. V shed 2 bases, J shed 3 bases, and the junction held 6 bases outside the gene matches. The CDR3 loop is CASSVTPGQGYEQYF. CDR3 nucleotide sequence: TGTGCCAGCAGCGTTACACCGGGACAGGGCTACGAGCAGTACTTC. Full variable domain (missing parts from reference TRBV9 and TRBJ2-7): DSGVTQTPKHLITATGQRVTLRCSPRSGDLSVYWYQQSLDQGLQFLIQYYNGEERAKGNILERFSAQQFPDLHSELNLSSLELGDSALYFCASSVTPGQGYEQYFGPGTRLTVT.

J is TRBJ2-7 and V is TRBV13; a possible D gene is TRBD1 (5 bases). In germline, CDR1 is PRHDT, CDR2 FYEKMQ (reference sequence). This CDR3 has 14 residues. V shed 5 bases and J shed 3 bases, with 14 bases lying between them. The CDR3 region has the DNA TGTGCCAGCAGCCAAAGGACACTATACTACGAGCAGTACTTC. Residues: CASSQRTLYYEQYF.

The chain joins TRBV5-5 to TRBJ2-7, with unresolved D. The germline CDR1 and CDR2 sequences are SGHKS and YYEKEE (reference sequence). The CDR3 is 13 amino acids. V gave up 4 bases and J gave up 2 bases, with 10 bases separating them. This CDR3 is CASSPPYAYEQYF. In DNA form, the CDR3 reads TGTGCCAGCAGCCCCCCATACGCCTACGAGCAGTACTTC.

The chain combines TRBV25-1 with TRBJ1-1, with D unclear. The germline V gene has CDR1 MGHDK and CDR2 SYGVNS. The CDR3 runs 13 residues. V shed 5 bases and J shed 6 bases, with 13 bases lying between them. CDR3 coding DNA: TGTGCCAGCAGTCTCCGTTCAGATTCTGAAGCTTTCTTT. Amino acids: CASSLRSDSEAFF.

The chain has TRBV18 and TRBJ2-5; 10 bases are a match to TRBD1. CDR1 KGHSH and CDR2 LQKENI come from the germline V gene. J lost 2 bases, V lost 5 bases, and 8 bases had no gene match. The CDR3 runs 16 residues. CDR3 nucleotide sequence: TGTGCCAGCTCAAAGGGGTGGACAGGGGGACAAGAGACCCAGTACTTC. It yields the protein CASSKGWTGGQETQYF.

The chain employs TRBV5-1 and TRBJ2-5; 12 bases match TRBD2. The V segment lost 3 bases and the J segment 2 bases; nucleotides outside the gene matches: 2. This CDR3 has 15 residues. The V gene's germline CDR1 is SGHRS and CDR2 YFSETQ. CDR3 sequence reads: CASSYLAGGQETQYF. CDR3 bases: TGCGCCAGCAGCTATCTAGCGGGAGGGCAAGAGACCCAGTACTTC.

This clone has just one count. The chain employs TRBV7-9 and TRBJ2-7, with TRBD2 matching 8 bases. The CDR3 consists of 14 residues. Unmatched junction bases numbered 8, after V lost 4 bases and J lost 6 bases. In germline, CDR1 is SEHNR, CDR2 FQNEAQ (reference sequence). The CDR3 coding sequence is TGTGCCAGCAGCTCCCCCGGGACTAGAGTCGAGCAGTACTTC. Residues: CASSSPGTRVEQYF.

V is TRBV5-1 and J is TRBJ1-4; 8 bases are a match to TRBD1. The trim removed 5 bases at V and 6 bases at J, leaving 6 bases unmatched. This CDR3 has 14 residues. The V gene's germline CDR1 is SGHRS and CDR2 YFSETQ. The CDR3 coding sequence is TGCGCCAGCAGACAGGACAGGGCTGATGAAAAACTGTTTTTT. Its protein is CASRQDRADEKLFF.

The V and J genes are TRBV5-6 and TRBJ1-1; D gene uncertain. Trimming left V 2 bases short and J 5 bases short, with 7 bases between. This CDR3 comprises 12 residues. Germline CDR1 and CDR2: SGHDT and YYEEEE. The chain's CDR3 is CASSLVATEAFF. The CDR3 coding sequence is TGTGCCAGCAGCTTAGTGGCGACTGAAGCTTTCTTT.